This T cell receptor beta chain was profiled in a study of cytomegalovirus exposure and HLA in healthy donors. This CDR3 contains 15 residues. Germline loops: CDR1 LNHNV, CDR2 YYDKDF (reference sequence). J lost 2 bases, V lost 3 bases, and 3 bases had no gene match. A multiplex PCR was run with 60 Vbeta primers and 13 Jbeta primers. The repertoire was sequenced with immunoSEQ multiplex PCR; TCRdb's copy has only in-frame clones and lacks some. The table records 200,000 to 300,000 clones, approximately 85% of them present only once. The specimen sequenced was PBMCs. V gene TRBV15 combines with J gene TRBJ2-1, with 8 nucleotides matching TRBD2. The clonotype was recovered from a girl aged 2 to 9 in good health and CMV-seronegative. The DNA for the CDR3 is TGTGCCACCAGCAGCCCGGGACTAGCCTACAATGAGCAGTTCTTC. As protein: CATSSPGLAYNEQFF.